This T cell receptor beta chain was sequenced during a study of blood T cell repertoires in COVID-19. This table comes from immunoSEQ multiplex PCR, and its TCRdb copy is limited to in-frame clones, with some not included. The data hold about 350,000 clones, with about 88% observed a single time. This CDR3 has 15 amino acids. Germline trimming cut 5 bases from V and 4 bases from J; bases unmatched to any gene: 10. Germline V gene lookup returns CDR1 PRHDT and CDR2 FYEKMQ (reference sequence). This receptor was taken from a woman aged 30 to 39 who had been exposed to COVID-19. The gene calls are TRBV13 and TRBJ1-2; 7 bases match TRBD1. The sample was PBMCs or T cells enriched from blood (not recorded which). The chain's CDR3 is CASSTRDRNFYGYTF. The CDR3 DNA reads as TGTGCCAGCAGCACGAGGGACAGAAACTTCTATGGCTACACCTTC.